A selection of T cell receptor beta chains follows, all from one sample in a study of blood T cells in healthy people across ages. TCRdb redid the calling of the 5' RACE reads with MiXCR, one entry per CDR3 protein. The repertoire holds 450,000 to 700,000 distinct CDR3 sequences, with about 26% as singletons. The sample was blood. All receptors derive from a woman between 65 and 79 years old in good health. Each CDR3 is given with its conserved first and last residue. Fields, in order: CDR3 DNA, CDR3 protein, D gene, J gene, clone size, V gene. A D gene is named only where the DNA matches it firmly. Only some rows state a clone size, as once, few, many or a class for expanded clones.

DNA: TGCGCCAGCAGGCAGTCAGTACTCAATTCACCCCTCCACTTT
CDR3: CASRQSVLNSPLHF
D: NA
J: TRBJ1-6
size: NA
V: TRBV4-3

DNA: TGTGCCAGCAGCCGGGGGAGCATTTTTGCTAGCGGGGGAAATCAAGAGACCCAGTACTTC
CDR3: CASSRGSIFASGGNQETQYF
D: TRBD2
J: TRBJ2-5
size: few
V: TRBV4-2

DNA: TGTGCCAGCAGTAACGGACGGGTCTATAATTCACCCCTCCACTTT
CDR3: CASSNGRVYNSPLHF
D: NA
J: TRBJ1-6
size: NA
V: TRBV12-3/TRBV12-4

DNA: TGCGCCAGCAGCGAGGAACTAGCGGGGGGAAACACAGATACGCAGTATTTT
CDR3: CASSEELAGGNTDTQYF
D: TRBD2
J: TRBJ2-3
size: NA
V: TRBV5-1

DNA: TGTGCCAGCAGCTTAGGAATTAGCGGGGGGGCAGTAGATACGCAGTATTTT
CDR3: CASSLGISGGAVDTQYF
D: TRBD2
J: TRBJ2-3
size: many
V: TRBV7-2

DNA: TGTGCCAGCAGAATACAGGGGTTGGGTAATTCACCCCTCCACTTT
CDR3: CASRIQGLGNSPLHF
D: TRBD1
J: TRBJ1-6
size: few
V: TRBV12-3/TRBV12-4

DNA: TGTGCCAGCAGTCCCCGCGGTCTATTCAATCAGCCCCAGCATTTT
CDR3: CASSPRGLFNQPQHF
D: NA
J: TRBJ1-5
size: few
V: TRBV3-1

DNA: TGTGCCACCAGCAGGGGGATGCTAGCGGGACAAGAGACCCAGTACTTC
CDR3: CATSRGMLAGQETQYF
D: TRBD2
J: TRBJ2-5
size: few
V: TRBV15

DNA: TGTGCCAGCAGCTTATGGGGCAGGGGGCGGGGTGAGCAGTTCTTC
CDR3: CASSLWGRGRGEQFF
D: TRBD1
J: TRBJ2-1
size: NA
V: TRBV7-2

DNA: TGCAGTGCTAGAGAAGATACCGGGGAGCTGTTTTTT
CDR3: CSAREDTGELFF
D: NA
J: TRBJ2-2
size: few
V: TRBV20-1

DNA: TGTGCCAGCAGCCCAAGGGCAGGGGGCAATGGCATTCAGTACTTC
CDR3: CASSPRAGGNGIQYF
D: TRBD1
J: TRBJ2-4
size: few
V: TRBV7-2

DNA: TGTGCCATCAGTACAGGGGACACAGATACGCAGTATTTT
CDR3: CAISTGDTDTQYF
D: TRBD1
J: TRBJ2-3
size: few
V: TRBV10-3

DNA: TGTGCCAGCTCACCACTTACGGGGGGGGCTTACAATGAGCAGTTCTTC
CDR3: CASSPLTGGAYNEQFF
D: TRBD2
J: TRBJ2-1
size: NA
V: TRBV18

DNA: TGTGCCAGCAGCTTAACTACAGGGATCAATTCACCCCTCCACTTT
CDR3: CASSLTTGINSPLHF
D: NA
J: TRBJ1-6
size: few
V: TRBV7-2

DNA: TGCAGCGCTAGGGGATTTGGCACTGAAGCTTTCTTT
CDR3: CSARGFGTEAFF
D: NA
J: TRBJ1-1
size: NA
V: TRBV29-1

DNA: TGCAGTGCTAGAAACTCCAAGTCGAGCTCCTACGAGCAGTACTTC
CDR3: CSARNSKSSSYEQYF
D: NA
J: TRBJ2-7
size: NA
V: TRBV20-1

DNA: TGCGCCAGCAGCTTCGGACAGGACGCCTACGAGCAGTACTTC
CDR3: CASSFGQDAYEQYF
D: TRBD1
J: TRBJ2-7
size: NA
V: TRBV5-1

DNA: TGCGCCAGCAGCCTATCCCAGGGGGTAGGGATTTACAATGAGCAGTTCTTC
CDR3: CASSLSQGVGIYNEQFF
D: TRBD1
J: TRBJ2-1
size: NA
V: TRBV4-3

DNA: TGTGCCAGCAGCATAACTAGGACGTCCGGGACCCAGTACTTC
CDR3: CASSITRTSGTQYF
D: NA
J: TRBJ2-5
size: NA
V: TRBV7-8

DNA: TGTGCCAGCAGCCCGGGGTGGGGGGGGCCTGGTTATGAGCAGTTCTTC
CDR3: CASSPGWGGPGYEQFF
D: NA
J: TRBJ2-1
size: NA
V: TRBV7-2

DNA: TGTGCCAGCAGCTTAGGGGGCACGCAAGAGACCCAGTACTTC
CDR3: CASSLGGTQETQYF
D: TRBD1
J: TRBJ2-5
size: many
V: TRBV5-1

DNA: TGTGCCAGCAGCTTAGGGCTAGCGGGGGCCTCGCCGTGGACGCAGTATTTT
CDR3: CASSLGLAGASPWTQYF
D: TRBD2
J: TRBJ2-3
size: NA
V: TRBV7-2

DNA: TGTGCCAGCAGTGATATGGGGCTAGCGGGGGTAAATGAGCAGTTCTTC
CDR3: CASSDMGLAGVNEQFF
D: TRBD2
J: TRBJ2-1
size: few
V: TRBV6-1

DNA: TGTGCCAGTAGTATGGCCGACAGGGCCTATGGCTACACCTTC
CDR3: CASSMADRAYGYTF
D: TRBD1
J: TRBJ1-2
size: NA
V: TRBV19

DNA: TGTGCCAGCAGTTTAGGCGGGAGGGCATATGAGCAGTTCTTC
CDR3: CASSLGGRAYEQFF
D: TRBD2
J: TRBJ2-1
size: NA
V: TRBV27

DNA: TGCGCCAGCAGCCAAATACCGCAGGGTTCCTACAATGAGCAGTTCTTC
CDR3: CASSQIPQGSYNEQFF
D: NA
J: TRBJ2-1
size: NA
V: TRBV5-1

DNA: TGTGCCAGCAGCTTAGAAGGTACAGGTTACTCTGGAAACACCATATATTTT
CDR3: CASSLEGTGYSGNTIYF
D: NA
J: TRBJ1-3
size: NA
V: TRBV13

DNA: TGTGCCAGCAGCGGTGACAGTTACACAGATACGCAGTATTTT
CDR3: CASSGDSYTDTQYF
D: NA
J: TRBJ2-3
size: few
V: TRBV14

DNA: TGTGCCAGCAGCTTTGGGGGCTTTTCCTACGAGCAGTACTTC
CDR3: CASSFGGFSYEQYF
D: NA
J: TRBJ2-7
size: few
V: TRBV7-6

DNA: TGTGCCAGCAGCTTTGTAAGCGAACCCTACGAGCAGTACTTC
CDR3: CASSFVSEPYEQYF
D: NA
J: TRBJ2-7
size: few
V: TRBV7-2

DNA: TGTGCCAGCAGCGCCGCCCAACGGGGGGAGCTGTTTTTT
CDR3: CASSAAQRGELFF
D: NA
J: TRBJ2-2
size: NA
V: TRBV7-2

DNA: TGTGCCAGCAGTGACCGACAGAAGTTATACGAGCAGTACTTC
CDR3: CASSDRQKLYEQYF
D: NA
J: TRBJ2-7
size: NA
V: TRBV6-5

DNA: TGTGCCAGTAGTATAGACTTTAGGAGGGGGGGCCGAACCGGGGAGCTGTTTTTT
CDR3: CASSIDFRRGGRTGELFF
D: NA
J: TRBJ2-2
size: NA
V: TRBV19

DNA: TGTGCCAGCAGCTTATACGTGGTCGGAGGATCCTACGAGCAGTACTTC
CDR3: CASSLYVVGGSYEQYF
D: NA
J: TRBJ2-7
size: NA
V: TRBV7-2